The 32 T cell receptor beta chains given below trace back to one sample, sequenced in a study of T cell repertoires in cytomegalovirus infection. TCRdb fed the reads into MiXCR, producing one record per CDR3 protein. The sample contains about 270,000 distinct CDR3 sequences, roughly a fifth of which appear only once. These receptors' antigens are unknown. The material sequenced was cultured PBMCs, taken from culture after CMV antigen stimulation. The receptor source for this set is a human donor in good health (CMV status not recorded). Some clones in this sample may be carry-over from other donors' samples.

This clonotype showed up just a few times. The CDR3 sequence is CASSLVGGGSGDTQYF. In DNA form, the CDR3 reads TGTGCCAGCAGCTTGGTGGGCGGCGGGAGTGGAGATACGCAGTATTTT. This sequence joins TRBV5-4 and TRBJ2-3; 7 nucleotides align to TRBD2. This CDR3 comprises 16 residues. Looked up from germline, CDR1 is SGHNT and CDR2 is YYREEE (reference sequence). The junction had 9 bases not matched to a gene; V was cut back by 0 bases and J by 5 bases.

Comments on this clonotype: A clone one base away is much larger, so this may be a read error. V and J are TRBV7-2 and TRBJ2-7; D is uncertain. The CDR3 consists of 13 residues. Germline-derived CDR1 and CDR2 are SGHTA and FQGNSA. The CDR3 DNA follows: TGTGCCAGCAGCTTCCCTACCACCTACGAGCAGTGCTTC. Amino acid sequence: CASSFPTTYEQCF.

CDR3 sequence (DNA): TGTGCCAGCAAATCTCAGACAGGGCACACCGGGGAGCTGTTTTTT. Protein product: CASKSQTGHTGELFF. The rearrangement joins TRBV2 to TRBJ2-2, with TRBD1 matching 7 bases. Germline CDR1 reads SNHLY; CDR2 reads FYNNEI. Trimming at V came to 7 bases and at J to 3 bases, leaving 8 bases not matched to a gene. This CDR3 region has 15 residues.

At least ten counts were recorded for this clonotype. The chain carries TRBV20-1 and TRBJ2-1; tentatively, D is TRBD2 (5 bases). Germline CDR1 DFQATT, CDR2 SNEGSKA (reference sequence). This CDR3 has 14 residues. The V end lost 0 bases, the J end lost 5 bases, and 11 bases lay between the germline ends. The DNA for the CDR3 is TGCAGTGCTAGAGACCGAACTAGTCACAATGAGCAGTTCTTC. Amino acids: CSARDRTSHNEQFF.

This chain connects TRBV7-9 to TRBJ1-4, with 8 nucleotides matching TRBD1. The CDR3 contains 14 residues. Germline CDR1 SEHNR, CDR2 FQNEAQ (reference sequence). J gave up 5 bases and V 8 bases, and 7 bases lay outside the gene matches. As DNA, the CDR3 is TGTGCCAGCGTCGGGACAGGTCGAAATGAAAAACTGTTTTTT. It codes for CASVGTGRNEKLFF.

The V call is TRBV20-1, the J call TRBJ1-1; D call uncertain. The germline V and J ends were trimmed by 6 bases and 6 bases, with 11 bases remaining between them. From germline, CDR1 is DFQATT and CDR2 SNEGSKA (reference sequence). CDR3 length: 11 residues. CDR3 residues: CSASYSSEAFF. The CDR3, as DNA: TGCAGTGCCAGTTACAGTTCTGAAGCTTTCTTT.

V and J are TRBV7-9 and TRBJ2-5; 7 bases map to TRBD1. Germline values: CDR1 SEHNR, CDR2 FQNEAQ (reference sequence). V shed 5 bases, J shed 2 bases, and the junction held 8 bases outside the gene matches. There are 15 residues in the CDR3. The CDR3 region is CASSRQGWRQETQYF. The CDR3 DNA sequence: TGTGCCAGCAGCCGACAGGGATGGCGGCAAGAGACCCAGTACTTC.

The chain is built from TRBV28 and TRBJ1-2; TRBD1 matches at 9 bases. The CDR3 loop spans 14 amino acids. The J segment lost 9 bases and the V segment lost 7 bases, leaving 12 bases of the junction unmatched. CDR1 and CDR2 from the germline V gene are MDHEN and SYDVKM. The CDR3 reads CASINGQGSLSYTF. Here the CDR3 DNA reads TGTGCCAGCATAAACGGACAGGGGTCGTTGAGCTACACCTTC.

The V call is TRBV7-9, the J call TRBJ2-5, with 7 bases that match TRBD1. Per germline, CDR1 SEHNR and CDR2 FQNEAQ (reference sequence). Losses at the gene ends were 0 bases for V and 2 bases for J; bases not matched to a gene: 3. This CDR3 spans 15 amino acids. CDR3 bases: TGTGCCAGCAGCTTAGCAGTGGGACAGCAAGAGACCCAGTACTTC. Its protein is CASSLAVGQQETQYF. Complete variable domain (other parts from reference TRBV7-9 and TRBJ2-5): DTGVSQNPRHKITKRGQNVTFRCDPISEHNRLYWYRQTLGQGPEFLTYFQNEAQLEKSRLLSDRFSAERPKGSFSTLEIQRTEQGDSAMYLCASSLAVGQQETQYFGPGTRLLVL.

This clonotype has a handful of counts. V gene TRBV18 combines with J gene TRBJ1-5; TRBD1 is a possible D gene (6 bases). V was trimmed by 2 bases and J by 3 bases, leaving 8 bases between them. CDR3 size: 14 residues. Per germline, CDR1 KGHSH and CDR2 LQKENI. CDR3 coding DNA: TGTGCCAGCTCACCAACAGGGTACAATCAGCCCCAGCATTTT. Its protein is CASSPTGYNQPQHF.

The CDR3 is CASSQRGESSYNEQFF. CDR3 bases: TGTGCCAGCAGCCAGAGGGGCGAAAGCTCCTACAATGAGCAGTTCTTC. V gene TRBV4-2 combines with J gene TRBJ2-1; D may match TRBD1 or TRBD2 (5 bases each). This CDR3 contains 16 residues. The V gene lost 3 bases and the J gene lost 0 bases, with 12 bases spanning the gap. The V gene's germline CDR1 is LGHNA and CDR2 YNFKEQ.

The rearrangement joins TRBV30 to TRBJ1-4, with D unclear. V was cut by 7 bases and J by 3 bases, with 12 bases left in between. The germline V gene has CDR1 GTSNPN and CDR2 SVGIG (reference sequence). This CDR3 has 13 amino acids. The CDR3 spells CALRGPSNEKLFF. CDR3 nucleotide sequence: TGTGCCTTACGCGGCCCGTCTAATGAAAAACTGTTTTTT.

This clonotype has a handful of counts. The chain carries TRBV5-1 and TRBJ2-1; TRBD2 matches 13 bases. Germline V gives CDR1 SGHRS, CDR2 YFSETQ. The CDR3 length is 15 residues. Losses at the gene ends were 3 bases for V and 8 bases for J; bases not matched to a gene: 5. Here the CDR3 DNA reads TGCGCCAGCAGCTCACGACTAGCGGGAGGTCATGAGCAGTTCTTC. Translated: CASSSRLAGGHEQFF.

This chain connects TRBV18 to TRBJ1-1, with 9 bases matching TRBD1. Looked up from germline, CDR1 is KGHSH and CDR2 is LQKENI. J was trimmed by 1 base and V by 2 bases; bases with no gene match: 8. The CDR3 has 17 residues. The CDR3 sequence: CASSPIRTGVSNTEAFF. The CDR3, as DNA: TGTGCCAGCTCACCAATCCGGACAGGGGTCTCGAACACTGAAGCTTTCTTT. Full variable domain (outside the CDR3, taken from reference TRBV18 and TRBJ1-1): NAGVMQNPRHLVRRRGQEARLRCSPMKGHSHVYWYRQLPEEGLKFMVYLQKENIIDESGMPKERFSAEFPKEGPSILRIQQVVRGDSAAYFCASSPIRTGVSNTEAFFGQGTRLTVV.

This clonotype was seen repeatedly, ten times or more. The CDR3 sequence: CASSLGSGRGSYNEQFF. CDR3 bases: TGCGCCAGCAGCTTGGGCAGCGGGAGGGGCTCCTACAATGAGCAGTTCTTC. The gene calls are TRBV5-1 and TRBJ2-1, with 10 positions matching TRBD2. The length of the CDR3 is 17 residues. Germline V gene data show CDR1 as SGHRS and CDR2 as YFSETQ. V shed 0 bases, J shed 0 bases, and the junction held 3 bases outside the gene matches.

The chain joins TRBV6-6 to TRBJ2-1; D not resolved. The length of the CDR3 is 14 residues. Trimming cost V 3 bases and J 6 bases, with 12 bases left between them. From germline, CDR1 is MNHNY and CDR2 SVGAGI (reference sequence). DNA for the CDR3: TGTGCCAGCAGTTATACCGCAGATAGCAATGAGCAGTTCTTC. Translation gives CASSYTADSNEQFF.

V is TRBV27 and J is TRBJ1-1; a weak D match, TRBD1 (6 bases). The CDR3 runs 17 residues. From germline, CDR1 is MNHEY and CDR2 SMNVEV (reference sequence). V was clipped by 8 bases and J by 1 base, with 23 bases between them. CDR3 amino acids: CASSLMGGGGGNTEAFF. Here the CDR3 DNA reads TGTGCCAGCTCCCTGATGGGGGGCGGAGGGGGGAACACTGAAGCTTTCTTT.

The V gene is TRBV25-1, the J gene TRBJ2-1, with no clear D. CDR1 is MGHDK and CDR2 is SYGVNS in the germline V gene. Trimming left V 3 bases short and J 7 bases short, with 10 bases between. This CDR3 has 13 residues. CDR3 nucleotides: TGTGCCAGCAGTGACCTTCTGGTAAATGAGCAGTTCTTC. It is translated as CASSDLLVNEQFF.

This clonotype was detected only a few times. The chain employs TRBV2 and TRBJ2-1; TRBD2 matches 11 bases. Per the germline V gene, CDR1 is SNHLY and CDR2 is FYNNEI. Unmatched junction bases numbered 6, after V lost 1 base and J lost 7 bases. This CDR3 spans 16 amino acids. CDR3 coding DNA: TGTGCCAGCAGTGAAGGGCGACTAGCGGGAAAAAATGAGCAGTTCTTC. It encodes CASSEGRLAGKNEQFF.

The count of this clonotype is one. V and J are TRBV7-2 and TRBJ1-2, with D possibly matching TRBD1 (5 bases). CDR3 length: 15 residues. Germline V lookup: CDR1 SGHTA, CDR2 FQGNSA. Between the trimmed V and J ends, which lost 1 base and 12 bases, there was a span of 21 bases. The DNA of the CDR3 is TGTGCCAGCAGCTTAGAGAGACAGAGTTACCATTACGACACCTTC. Its translation: CASSLERQSYHYDTF.

This clonotype was seen only a few times. The rearrangement uses TRBV7-9 and TRBJ1-1; D might be TRBD1 (5 bases). Germline lookup yields CDR1 SEHNR and CDR2 FQNEAQ (reference sequence). The CDR3 contains 13 residues. The V end lost 7 bases, the J end lost 4 bases, and 13 bases lay between the germline ends. The CDR3 protein is CASTRGEGTEAFF. The CDR3 nucleotides are TGTGCCAGCACGCGGGGGGAAGGCACTGAAGCTTTCTTT.

This chain connects TRBV28 to TRBJ2-1; 10 bases are shared with TRBD2. CDR3 size: 17 residues. With V trimmed by 4 bases and J by 5 bases, 11 bases remained unmatched. Looked up from germline, CDR1 is MDHEN and CDR2 is SYDVKM. In DNA form, the CDR3 reads TGTGCCAGCAGTTCACCCCATCGGACTAGCGGCAACAATGAGCAGTTCTTC. It translates to CASSSPHRTSGNNEQFF.

The chain employs TRBV2 and TRBJ2-7; 13 bases map to TRBD2. The length of the CDR3 is 15 residues. The germline V gene encodes CDR1 SNHLY and CDR2 FYNNEI. The V gene end was trimmed by 3 bases and the J gene end by 6 bases; junction bases not matched to a gene: 5. This CDR3 reads CASSETSGRIGEQYF. In nucleotides, the CDR3 is TGTGCCAGCAGTGAGACTAGCGGGAGGATTGGCGAGCAGTACTTC.

The V gene is TRBV5-6, the J gene TRBJ1-3; no clear D gene. The germline V and J ends were trimmed by 0 bases and 0 bases, with 10 bases remaining between them. From germline, CDR1 is SGHDT and CDR2 YYEEEE. CDR3 length equals 16 residues. CDR3 amino acids: CASSLGHLSSGNTIYF. CDR3 nucleotides: TGTGCCAGCAGCTTGGGACACCTGAGCTCTGGAAACACCATATATTTT.

The sample holds many counts of this clonotype. The chain uses TRBV7-2 and TRBJ1-1; 9 nucleotides agree with TRBD1. This CDR3 has 15 residues. The germline gives CDR1 SGHTA, CDR2 FQGNSA. J was trimmed by 5 bases and V by 4 bases; bases with no gene match: 8. The CDR3 DNA reads as TGTGCCAGCAGCTCAACCGGGACAGGGCGAACTGAAGCTTTCTTT. Protein sequence: CASSSTGTGRTEAFF.

The chain uses TRBV14 and TRBJ1-6, with D possibly being TRBD1 (5 bases). The CDR3 consists of 15 residues. Trimming took off 2 bases at V and 7 bases at J, with 12 bases between the two ends. Germline V gene lookup returns CDR1 SGHDN and CDR2 FVKESK. The DNA of the CDR3 is TGTGCCAGCAGCCAAAGGGGCCTTCGCAATTCACCCCTCCACTTT. Protein sequence: CASSQRGLRNSPLHF.

In regard to this clonotype: A clone one base away is much larger, so this may be a read error. This rearrangement joins TRBV9 to TRBJ1-3; 7 bases line up with TRBD1. The trim removed 4 bases at V and 3 bases at J, leaving 4 bases unmatched. This CDR3 spans 14 amino acids. The germline V gene has CDR1 SGDLS and CDR2 YYNGEE. CDR3 amino acids: CASSPWDSGNTIYF. For the CDR3, the DNA is TGTGCCAGCAGCCCCTGGGACAGTGGAAACACCATATATTTT.

The chain combines TRBV6-5 with TRBJ2-7, with 13 nucleotides matching TRBD2. Germline lookup yields CDR1 MNHEY and CDR2 SVGAGI. With V trimmed by 5 bases and J by 4 bases, 8 bases remained unmatched. The CDR3 is 16 residues long. The CDR3 sequence is CASSPGTSGIGYEQYV. In DNA form, the CDR3 reads TGTGCCAGCAGTCCCGGGACTAGCGGGATCGGGTACGAGCAGTACGTC.

The chain is built from TRBV7-2 and TRBJ1-1; the D gene is possibly TRBD1 (5 bases). Germline V lookup: CDR1 SGHTA, CDR2 FQGNSA. The V end lost 5 bases, the J end lost 8 bases, and 24 bases lay between the germline ends. The CDR3 totals 16 residues. DNA of the CDR3: TGTGCCAGCAGCCCCGGGACGGGGGGGGGGGGGGGGGAAGCTTTCTTT. Amino acids: CASSPGTGGGGGEAFF.

This clonotype was observed many times. The chain links TRBV7-2 to TRBJ1-2; possible D gene TRBD1, 6 bases. The V gene's germline CDR1 is SGHTA and CDR2 FQGNSA. Trimming stripped 5 bases from V and 8 bases from J, with 15 bases between. The CDR3 sequence is 13 residues long. CDR3 in amino acids: CASSPSRGLGYTF. As DNA, the CDR3 is TGTGCCAGCAGCCCAAGTCGGGGGCTAGGCTACACCTTC.

This clonotype was observed a few times. The chain couples TRBV30 to TRBJ1-1; no reliable D call. Germline CDR1 reads GTSNPN; CDR2 reads SVGIG (reference sequence). The CDR3 covers 14 residues. Trimming pared 0 bases from V and 0 bases from J, leaving 8 bases between. The CDR3 reads CAWSVGSMNTEAFF. The CDR3 DNA reads TGTGCCTGGAGTGTTGGCAGCATGAACACTGAAGCTTTCTTT.

The chain recombines TRBV6-6 with TRBJ1-2; no clear D. With 1 base removed from V and 3 bases from J, the gap between germline ends came to 15 bases. CDR3 size: 16 residues. CDR1 and CDR2 from the germline V gene are MNHNY and SVGAGI (reference sequence). CDR3 region: CASSYFNGAGDYGYTF. The CDR3 DNA reads TGTGCCAGCAGTTACTTTAATGGAGCTGGAGACTATGGCTACACCTTC.